This section outlines one TCR beta chain sequence together with its context. Its antigen remains unknown. This sample was taken from a study of T cells in Graves' hyperthyroidism and ophthalmopathy. Stable hyperthyroidism: no ophthalmopathy progression over 18 months of follow-up. The study's findings and limits: Most clonotypes expanded in thyroid above 0.001 were likewise present in blood.

This CDR3 contains 15 residues. V lost 5 bases and J 5 bases, leaving 18 bases between the germline ends. CDR1 and CDR2 (germline): SGHAT, FQDESV (reference sequence). Amplification of TCR beta CDR3 regions used RNA as the template. The HTBI primer set was used in a first-round RT-PCR of the TCR CDR3. MiXCR was run by TCRdb on the multiplex PCR reads, yielding one entry per CDR3 protein. The table shows hundreds of thousands of distinct CDR3 sequences, with 46% occurring only once. The chain joins TRBV11-1 to TRBJ1-1; D is perhaps TRBD1 (5 bases). This clonotype originated in a woman aged 18 to 35 with Graves' hyperthyroidism. The sequencing sample was made of peripheral blood or thyroid tissue (not recorded which). The CDR3 nucleotides read TGTGCCAGCAGCCAAGATCGCCAGGGCTTAACTGAAGCTTTCTTT. Translation: CASSQDRQGLTEAFF.